This T cell receptor beta chain was identified during a study of T-cell memory formation after mild COVID-19. Study observations and caveats: The study found contracting CD4+ clones mainly in CM and EM and contracting CD8+ clones in EMRA. Still unconfirmed is whether the second-wave clones peaking on day 37 recognized SARS-CoV-2. There was a balanced CD4/CD8 profile in clones contracting day 15 to 85, and later expanders leaned CD4+.

This clonotype was seen only a few times. The antigen remains unidentified. There are 14 residues in the CDR3. Deletions cut 5 bases from V and 5 bases from J, with 13 bases between. Germline V CDR1 and CDR2: SGHAT, FQNNGV. Sample barcodes and UMIs were carried by the TCR alpha and TCR beta cDNA libraries that 5'RACE generated with constant-segment primers. One entry per CDR3 protein results from TCRdb running MiXCR on the 5' RACE reads. The sample has about 82,000 distinct CDR3 sequences; more than 10% are singletons. The sample comprised PBMCs or a T cell subset sorted from them (not recorded which). This TCR derives from a man aged 18 to 29 who had mild COVID-19 (a few samples of this study predate the infection). Cell type and time point are not known. The gene calls are TRBV11-2 and TRBJ2-1; D uncertain. In nucleotides, the CDR3 is TGTGCCAGCAGCCTTATCCGGGCAGACAATGAGCAGTTCTTC. It encodes CASSLIRADNEQFF.